A single sample gave rise to the 25 T cell receptor beta chains below, sequenced in a study of PD-L1 blockade in urothelial cancer. Measured with immunoSEQ multiplex PCR; TCRdb has only the in-frame clones, and not every one. The sample holds about 87,000 clones, 70% to 90% seen once. Time point given: pretreatment peripheral blood. Source: PBMCs, taken around atezolizumab (anti-PD-L1) treatment. These receptors were obtained from an elderly woman with urothelial cancer.

The chain has TRBV5-1 and TRBJ1-3, with D possibly TRBD1 on 5 matching bases. Trimming cost V 2 bases and J 3 bases, with 9 bases left between them. The CDR3 totals 14 residues. CDR1 is SGHRS and CDR2 is YFSETQ in the germline V gene. CDR3 sequence (DNA): TGCGCCAGCAGCTTCCAAAGGGGTGGAAACACCATATATTTT. This sequence encodes CASSFQRGGNTIYF.

The V gene is TRBV5-1, the J gene TRBJ2-3; 8 nucleotides align to TRBD1. Germline V gene lookup returns CDR1 SGHRS and CDR2 YFSETQ. The CDR3 contains 15 residues. The V segment lost 4 bases and the J segment 2 bases; nucleotides outside the gene matches: 6. The CDR3 DNA reads TGCGCCAGCAGCGAGACAGGGGATAACACAGATACGCAGTATTTT. Translation gives CASSETGDNTDTQYF. Supplemented by reference TRBV5-1 and TRBJ2-3, the full variable domain reads KAGVTQTPRYLIKTRGQQVTLSCSPISGHRSVSWYQQTPGQGLQFLFEYFSETQRNKGNFPGRFSGRQFSNSRSEMNVSTLELGDSALYLCASSETGDNTDTQYFGPGTRLTVL.

This clone appeared a few times. The chain is built from TRBV2 and TRBJ1-2; D uncertain. Germline values: CDR1 SNHLY, CDR2 FYNNEI. The ends were cut back, 4 bases at V and 2 bases at J, with 11 bases in the middle. The CDR3 is made up of 14 amino acids. The CDR3 DNA follows: TGTGCCAGCAGTGCGGACGGGATAAACTATGGCTACACCTTC. Its protein is CASSADGINYGYTF.

J is TRBJ1-2 and V is TRBV19; D might be TRBD1 (5 bases). There are 18 residues in the CDR3. Per germline, CDR1 LNHDA and CDR2 SQIVND (reference sequence). Trimming cost V 5 bases and J 0 bases, with 22 bases left between them. The CDR3 nucleotides are TGTGCCAGTAGTCCTAACGGGGACTTTGCTCGAGCTAACTATGGCTACACCTTC. This gives the protein CASSPNGDFARANYGYTF.

The rearrangement joins TRBV5-1 to TRBJ1-4; D unclear. CDR3 length: 14 residues. The germline V gene has CDR1 SGHRS and CDR2 YFSETQ. Trimming cost V 4 bases and J 7 bases, with 14 bases left between them. DNA for the CDR3: TGCGCCAGCAGCCCGGGTATGTTGGGTGAAAAACTGTTTTTT. Protein: CASSPGMLGEKLFF.

The chain has TRBV19 and TRBJ2-3, with 16 bases fitting TRBD2. This CDR3 region has 18 residues. Germline CDR1 is LNHDA and CDR2 is SQIVND (reference sequence). Unmatched junction bases numbered 11, after V lost 5 bases and J lost 6 bases. The CDR3 sequence: CASSSYQGLAGGVDTQYF. For the CDR3, the DNA is TGTGCCAGTAGTTCCTACCAGGGACTAGCGGGGGGGGTCGATACGCAGTATTTT. The full variable domain, its missing parts supplied by reference TRBV19 and TRBJ2-3, is DGGITQSPKYLFRKEGQNVTLSCEQNLNHDAMYWYRQDPGQGLRLIYYSQIVNDFQKGDIAEGYSVSREKKESFPLTVTSAQKNPTAFYLCASSSYQGLAGGVDTQYFGPGTRLTVL.

The chain couples TRBV28 to TRBJ2-7; D unclear. CDR3 length: 11 residues. The germline V and J ends were trimmed by 8 bases and 0 bases, with 5 bases remaining between them. Germline CDR1 and CDR2: MDHEN and SYDVKM. CDR3 loop: CASFNSYEQYF. CDR3 sequence (DNA): TGTGCCAGCTTTAACTCCTACGAGCAGTACTTC.

The count of this clone is one. The J gene is TRBJ2-7, the V gene TRBV28, with D maybe TRBD2 (7 bases). CDR1 MDHEN and CDR2 SYDVKM come from the germline V gene. V gave up 3 bases and J gave up 1 base, with 19 bases separating them. This CDR3 spans 17 amino acids. This CDR3 reads CASSLSAGATGSYEQYF. The CDR3 bases are TGTGCCAGCAGTTTGTCCGCGGGGGCTACTGGGTCCTACGAGCAGTACTTC. Together with reference TRBV28 and TRBJ2-7, the CDR3 gives the full variable domain: DVKVTQSSRYLVKRTGEKVFLECVQDMDHENMFWYRQDPGLGLRLIYFSYDVKMKEKGDIPEGYSVSREKKERFSLILESASTNQTSMYLCASSLSAGATGSYEQYFGPGTRLTVT.

The rearrangement links TRBV6-6 to TRBJ1-2; 8 bases are shared with TRBD1. The V and J ends lost 2 bases and 5 bases, in that order; junction bases with no gene match: 10. The V gene's germline CDR1 is MNHNY and CDR2 SVGAGI (reference sequence). This CDR3 region has 16 residues. CDR3 sequence: CASSYPTDRAIYGYTF. The CDR3 DNA reads as TGTGCCAGCAGTTACCCTACGGACAGGGCCATTTATGGCTACACCTTC.

The rearrangement links TRBV5-6 to TRBJ2-7; the match to TRBD2 covers 13 bases. The J segment lost 0 bases and the V segment lost 4 bases, leaving 7 bases of the junction unmatched. CDR3 size: 17 residues. Per the germline V gene, CDR1 is SGHDT and CDR2 is YYEEEE. The CDR3 coding sequence is TGTGCCAGCAGCCGGGGACTAGCGGGATATGACTCCTACGAGCAGTACTTC. Translating gives CASSRGLAGYDSYEQYF.

The chain is built from TRBV2 and TRBJ2-1, with D possibly matching TRBD2 (7 bases). CDR3 length: 15 residues. V lost 7 bases, J lost 6 bases, and 19 bases lay in between. Germline V gene sequence: CDR1 SNHLY, CDR2 FYNNEI. This CDR3 is CASTEGRRGGNEQFF. Written as DNA, the CDR3 is TGTGCCAGCACCGAGGGGCGGAGGGGGGGCAATGAGCAGTTCTTC.

The V gene is TRBV18, the J gene TRBJ2-7, with a tentative D call TRBD2 (5 bases). V was cut by 6 bases and J by 3 bases, with 9 bases left in between. Germline V gene data show CDR1 as KGHSH and CDR2 as LQKENI. This CDR3 is built from 12 residues. CDR3 loop: CASSLRDYEQYF. The DNA for the CDR3 is TGTGCCAGCTCCTTGAGGGACTACGAGCAGTACTTC.

This clone was seen just once. The rearrangement joins TRBV6-6 to TRBJ1-4, with D perhaps TRBD1 (5 bases). The CDR3 runs to 14 residues. Trimming took off 8 bases at V and 8 bases at J, with 18 bases between the two ends. Germline-derived CDR1 and CDR2 are MNHNY and SVGAGI (reference sequence). The chain's CDR3 is CASHSAQGSEKLFF. Here the CDR3 DNA reads TGTGCCAGCCACAGCGCGCAGGGCAGCGAAAAACTGTTTTTT.

V gene TRBV28 combines with J gene TRBJ1-2, with D perhaps matching TRBD1 (5 bases). This CDR3 region has 14 residues. The germline CDR1 and CDR2 sequences are MDHEN and SYDVKM. Trimming took off 6 bases at V and 5 bases at J, with 16 bases between the two ends. As DNA, the CDR3 is TGTGCCAGCAGCCTTCTCCAGGGAGGATATGGCTACACCTTC. It is translated as CASSLLQGGYGYTF.

The chain combines TRBV28 with TRBJ2-2, with D perhaps matching TRBD1 (6 bases). With 6 bases removed from V and 3 bases from J, the gap between germline ends came to 20 bases. The CDR3 consists of 17 residues. Germline V gene sequence: CDR1 MDHEN, CDR2 SYDVKM. DNA of the CDR3: TGTGCCAGCAGGTTAGCCCAGGGGTATAGGTACACCGGGGAGCTGTTTTTT. It encodes CASRLAQGYRYTGELFF.

The chain uses TRBV15 and TRBJ2-2; 10 bases fit TRBD1. Looked up from germline, CDR1 is LNHNV and CDR2 is YYDKDF (reference sequence). This CDR3 has 16 amino acids. Unmatched junction bases numbered 7, after V lost 3 bases and J lost 6 bases. The CDR3 region is CATSRRQGARAGELFF. The DNA for the CDR3 is TGTGCCACCAGCAGGCGACAGGGGGCGAGGGCCGGGGAGCTGTTTTTT.

CDR3 in DNA: TGTGCCAGCAGCTTGACAGGGGCAAACAGTCAGCCCCAGCATTTT. It yields the protein CASSLTGANSQPQHF. This chain uses TRBV5-6 with TRBJ1-5, with 7 bases matching TRBD1. This CDR3 contains 15 residues. J lost 6 bases, V lost 1 base, and 7 bases had no gene match. Germline V gene data show CDR1 as SGHDT and CDR2 as YYEEEE.

The J gene is TRBJ2-1, the V gene TRBV25-1; D possibly corresponds to TRBD1 (6 bases). Germline lookup yields CDR1 MGHDK and CDR2 SYGVNS. Trimming left V 3 bases short and J 2 bases short, with 8 bases between. The CDR3 spans 14 residues. The DNA of the CDR3 is TGTGCCAGCAGTGAGACAGGAGCCTACAATGAGCAGTTCTTC. This translates into CASSETGAYNEQFF.

This clone was counted once. V and J are TRBV6-1 and TRBJ2-7, with TRBD2 as a possible D gene (5 bases). CDR1 is MNHNS and CDR2 is SASEGT in the germline V gene. V was pared by 6 bases and J by 7 bases, with 19 bases between. This CDR3 is 14 amino acids long. The CDR3 DNA follows: TGTGCCAGCAGCCCCTGGACGGCTGGGGAGGAGCAGTACTTC. Its protein is CASSPWTAGEEQYF.

The chain employs TRBV15 and TRBJ2-5; TRBD2 might be the D (5 bases). Germline V lookup: CDR1 LNHNV, CDR2 YYDKDF (reference sequence). This CDR3 has 15 amino acids. Trimming shortened V by 1 base and J by 2 bases, and 11 bases separated the two germline ends. For the CDR3, the DNA is TGTGCCACCAGCAGAGGGGCTAGCCTTCAAGAGACCCAGTACTTC. This sequence encodes CATSRGASLQETQYF.

This chain connects TRBV5-1 to TRBJ2-7; TRBD2 aligns across 9 bases. After removal of 0 bases from V and 2 bases from J, the junction contained 3 bases not matched to a gene. The CDR3 extends over 15 amino acids. The germline gives CDR1 SGHRS, CDR2 YFSETQ. The CDR3 nucleotides read TGCGCCAGCAGCTTGGGGCCTAGCGGGACCTACGAGCAGTACTTC. Translating gives CASSLGPSGTYEQYF.

This clone came up once. The chain uses TRBV10-3 and TRBJ2-7, with TRBD2 matching 9 bases. V lost 6 bases to trimming and J lost 3 bases; unmatched junction nucleotides: 6. Germline V gene lookup returns CDR1 ENHRY and CDR2 SYGVKD. The CDR3 is made up of 14 amino acids. This CDR3 is CAIRGGLAIYEQYF. Written as DNA, the CDR3 is TGTGCCATCAGAGGAGGACTAGCGATCTACGAGCAGTACTTC.

This clone was found a few times. The genes are TRBV28 and TRBJ2-1, with D maybe TRBD1 (5 bases). Trimming cost V 6 bases and J 10 bases, with 7 bases left between them. The CDR3 spans 10 residues. The germline CDR1 and CDR2 sequences are MDHEN and SYDVKM. In DNA form, the CDR3 reads TGTGCCAGCAGAAAGGGGGAGCAGTTCTTC. Translation gives CASRKGEQFF.

This clone was found once. The genes are TRBV30 and TRBJ2-7; 8 positions agree with TRBD1. The CDR3 totals 14 residues. V lost 0 bases and J lost 5; bases outside the gene matches: 6. Germline-derived CDR1 and CDR2 are GTSNPN and SVGIG (reference sequence). The CDR3 DNA sequence: TGTGCCTGGAGTGTCCGGGACAGGCTCCACGAGCAGTACTTC. Its translation is CAWSVRDRLHEQYF.

The chain combines TRBV4-2 with TRBJ2-1, with TRBD2 matching over 13 bases. In germline, CDR1 is LGHNA, CDR2 YNFKEQ. The CDR3 is 18 residues long. J gave up 7 bases and V 0 bases, and 9 bases lay outside the gene matches. The chain's CDR3 is CASSQDWLGLAGKNEQFF. DNA of the CDR3: TGTGCCAGCAGCCAAGATTGGTTGGGACTAGCGGGAAAGAATGAGCAGTTCTTC.